The entry below gives a single T cell receptor beta chain sequence along with its context. Its antigen remains unidentified. The PCR had 60 Vbeta and 13 Jbeta primers. The data were produced by immunoSEQ multiplex PCR, yet TCRdb's version contains in-frame clones alone and is incomplete. The sample lists over 150,000 clones, around 79% seen once, with more than 4% in the top ten. The data stem from a study of cytomegalovirus exposure and HLA in healthy donors. Study conclusions and caveats: Reportedly, TCR beta sequences accurately predicted HLA-A and HLA-B alleles in most subjects.

V was clipped by 4 bases and J by 2 bases, with 11 bases between them. The CDR3 is 14 residues long. Germline values: CDR1 MDHEN, CDR2 SYDVKM. Healthy bone marrow donors made up the cohort. The chain combines TRBV28 with TRBJ1-2; tentatively, D is TRBD1 (5 bases). The sequencing input was PBMCs. The sequence was collected from a man aged 35 to 55 in good health and CMV-seronegative. CDR3: CASSYRRQNYGYTF. In DNA form, the CDR3 reads TGTGCCAGCAGTTATCGCCGACAGAACTATGGCTACACCTTC.